This T cell receptor beta chain is drawn from a study of cytomegalovirus exposure and HLA in healthy donors. About the research overall: A later analysis reported the 90 to 150 validation repertoires used the same platform as the approximately 670 first-cohort repertoires. Study-level results: The tendency of first-cohort TCR clusters to co-occur in the 100 to 150 validation repertoires emerged from a later analysis.

Measured with immunoSEQ multiplex PCR; TCRdb has only the in-frame clones, and not every one. The sample contains 100,000 to 150,000 clones, around 90% of which appear only once. To note about this clone: Its antigen is currently unknown.

This CDR3 region has 15 residues. V was pared by 0 bases and J by 1 base, with 9 bases between. Germline CDR1 PRHDT, CDR2 FYEKMQ (reference sequence). The chain recombines TRBV13 with TRBJ1-1; D is undetermined. The sequence was obtained from a woman aged 18-35 years in good health and CMV-seronegative. Sequences were obtained from PBMCs. The CDR3 nucleotides read TGTGCCAGCAGCTTAGGGATCACAAGGAACACTGAAGCTTTCTTT. It encodes CASSLGITRNTEAFF.